The source of this T cell receptor beta chain is a study of post-analysis software for immune sequencing data. At the level of the study: The courses of disease that were included comprised relapsing-remitting, secondary progressive and progressive-relapsing multiple sclerosis.

Unique molecular identifiers were built into the TCR beta cDNA libraries. TCRdb recomputed calls from the PCR reads with MiXCR, one row per CDR3 protein. The sample has hundreds of thousands of distinct CDR3 sequences; approximately 34% are singletons. This clonotype was seen many times. As yet, its antigen is unknown. Whole-study findings and limits: TRBV segments more frequent in patients than in controls numbered roughly five and included TRBV5-6, TRBV5-1 and TRBV20-1.

V was clipped by 2 bases and J by 0 bases, with 7 bases between them. Germline loops: CDR1 LGHDT, CDR2 YNNKEL (reference sequence). This CDR3 is 15 amino acids long. This chain uses TRBV3-1 with TRBJ1-4; D unclear. This clonotype originated in a girl between 5 and 17 years old with multiple sclerosis. Sequenced sample: blood. Here the CDR3 DNA reads TGTGCCAGCAGCCAATCCTCCGCAACTAATGAAAAACTGTTTTTT. Translated: CASSQSSATNEKLFF.